This T cell receptor beta chain was documented in a study of T-cell reconstitution after alpha-beta-depleted transplantation in children. A library of TCRbeta sequences, prepared with unique molecular identifiers, was generated. MiXCR was run by TCRdb on the PCR reads, yielding one entry per CDR3 protein. Found here are some 200,000 distinct CDR3 sequences, approximately 7% of them singletons; the top ten hold 4.5% to 6.5%. This clonotype was found many times. Its specificity is unknown. The germline V gene has CDR1 SGHKS and CDR2 YYEKEE (reference sequence). CDR3 length: 16 residues. V lost 2 bases and J lost 5; bases outside the gene matches: 11. General observations from the study: About two months after transplant, alpha-beta T cells reportedly came from several hundred expanded graft clones. Counts and diversity of T cells one year after transplant came mostly from newly produced T cells.

J is TRBJ2-3 and V is TRBV5-5, with 7 bases identical to TRBD1. Here the sequenced sample was PBMCs, taken before TCRalphabeta/CD19-depleted stem cell transplant. The clonotype was recovered from a boy aged 2 to 10 with acute lymphoblastic leukemia, due to receive a stem cell transplant. This CDR3 is CASSFPRGSARDTQYF. The CDR3 bases are TGTGCCAGCAGCTTTCCCAGGGGGTCGGCGAGAGATACGCAGTATTTT.